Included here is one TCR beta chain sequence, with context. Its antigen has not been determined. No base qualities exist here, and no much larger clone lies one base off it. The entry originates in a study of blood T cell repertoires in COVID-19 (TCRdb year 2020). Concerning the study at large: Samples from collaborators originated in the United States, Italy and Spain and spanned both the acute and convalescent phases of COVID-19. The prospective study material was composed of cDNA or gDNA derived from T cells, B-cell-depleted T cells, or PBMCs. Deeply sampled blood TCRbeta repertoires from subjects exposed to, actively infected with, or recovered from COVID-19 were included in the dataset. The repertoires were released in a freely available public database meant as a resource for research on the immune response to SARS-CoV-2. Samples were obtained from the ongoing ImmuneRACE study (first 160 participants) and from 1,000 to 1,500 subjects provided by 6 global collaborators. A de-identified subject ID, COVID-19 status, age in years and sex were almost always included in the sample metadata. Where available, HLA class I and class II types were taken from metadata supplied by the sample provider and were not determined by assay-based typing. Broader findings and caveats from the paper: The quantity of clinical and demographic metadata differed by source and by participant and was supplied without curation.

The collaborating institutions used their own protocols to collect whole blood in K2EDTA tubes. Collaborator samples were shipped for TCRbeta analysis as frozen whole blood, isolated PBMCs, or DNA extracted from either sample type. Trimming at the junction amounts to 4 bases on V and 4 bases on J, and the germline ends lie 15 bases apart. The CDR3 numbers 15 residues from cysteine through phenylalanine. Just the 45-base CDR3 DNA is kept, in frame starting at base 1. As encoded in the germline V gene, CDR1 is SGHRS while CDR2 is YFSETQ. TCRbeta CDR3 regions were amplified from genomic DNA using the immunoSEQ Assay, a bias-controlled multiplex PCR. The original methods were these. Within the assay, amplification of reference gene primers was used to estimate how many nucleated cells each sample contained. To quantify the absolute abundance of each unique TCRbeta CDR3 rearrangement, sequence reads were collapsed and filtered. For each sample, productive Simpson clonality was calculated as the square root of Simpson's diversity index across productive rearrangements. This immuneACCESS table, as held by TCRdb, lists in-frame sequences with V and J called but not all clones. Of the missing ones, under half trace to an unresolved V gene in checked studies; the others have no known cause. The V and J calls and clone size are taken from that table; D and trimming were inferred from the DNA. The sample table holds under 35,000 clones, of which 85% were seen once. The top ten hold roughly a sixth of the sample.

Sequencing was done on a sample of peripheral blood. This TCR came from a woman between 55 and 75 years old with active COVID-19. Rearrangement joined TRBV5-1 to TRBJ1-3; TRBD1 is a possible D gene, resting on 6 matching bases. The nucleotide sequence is TGCGCCAGCAGCCTACAGGGAACGGGAGGAAACACCATATATTTT. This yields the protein CASSLQGTGGNTIYF.